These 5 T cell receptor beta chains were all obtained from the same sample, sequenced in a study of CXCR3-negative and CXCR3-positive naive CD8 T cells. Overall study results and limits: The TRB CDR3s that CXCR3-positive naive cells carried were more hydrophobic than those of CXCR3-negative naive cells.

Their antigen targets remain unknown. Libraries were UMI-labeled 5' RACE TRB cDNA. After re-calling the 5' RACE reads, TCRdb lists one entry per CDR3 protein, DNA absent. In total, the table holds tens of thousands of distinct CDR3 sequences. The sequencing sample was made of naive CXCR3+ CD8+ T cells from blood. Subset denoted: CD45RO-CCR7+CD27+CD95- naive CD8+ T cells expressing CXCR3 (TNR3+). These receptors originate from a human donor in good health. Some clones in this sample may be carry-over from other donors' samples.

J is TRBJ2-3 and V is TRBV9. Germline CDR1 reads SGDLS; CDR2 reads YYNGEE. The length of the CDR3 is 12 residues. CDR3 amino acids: CASSVAGDTQYF.

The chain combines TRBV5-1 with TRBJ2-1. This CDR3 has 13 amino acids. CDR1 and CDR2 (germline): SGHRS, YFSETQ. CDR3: CASGLGRYNEQFF.

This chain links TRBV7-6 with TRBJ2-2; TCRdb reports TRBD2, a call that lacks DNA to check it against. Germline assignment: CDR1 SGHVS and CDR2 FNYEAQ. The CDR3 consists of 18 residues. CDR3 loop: CASSLYLVPSDGTGELFF.

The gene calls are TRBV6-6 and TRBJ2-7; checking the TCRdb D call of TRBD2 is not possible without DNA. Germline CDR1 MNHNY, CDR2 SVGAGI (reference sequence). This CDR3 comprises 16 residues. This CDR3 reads CASSYSMAGPAYEQYF.

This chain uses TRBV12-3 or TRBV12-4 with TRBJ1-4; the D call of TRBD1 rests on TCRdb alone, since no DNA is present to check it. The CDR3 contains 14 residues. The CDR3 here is CASISSGPNEKLFF.